This record covers a single TCR beta chain. Its antigen is not known. This specimen comes from a study of cytomegalovirus exposure and HLA in healthy donors. Study results and limitations: Cytomegalovirus association was listed for under 200 TCR beta chains. CMV serostatus was the only recorded immune exposure for donors. Sequencing artifact likely explains a cluster of highly shared sequence variants.

There are 13 residues in the CDR3. The germline V gene has CDR1 LGHNT and CDR2 FRNRAP. Between the trimmed V and J ends, which lost 6 bases and 5 bases, there was a span of 14 bases. 60 Vbeta and 13 Jbeta primers were used in PCR. Per the authors' pipeline: Unique TCR beta chains numbered roughly 84 million in a later analysis, with around 10 million shared. TCRdb keeps only in-frame clones here, not all; method: immunoSEQ multiplex PCR. V, J and clone size derive from that table, while D and trimming were established from the DNA sequence. Counted here are approximately 190,000 clones, approximately 80% occurring once; the ten biggest clones make up roughly 0.095%.

The chain combines TRBV12-5 with TRBJ2-7; tentatively, D is TRBD2 (5 bases). The receptor was derived from a boy younger than 10 in good health and CMV-seronegative. The source material was PBMCs. The CDR3 region is CASGEAGVHEQYF. The CDR3, as DNA: TGTGCTAGTGGGGAGGCAGGAGTGCACGAGCAGTACTTC.